This T cell receptor (beta chain) was retrieved from a study of cytomegalovirus exposure and HLA in healthy donors. Researchers ran the PCR with 60 Vbeta and 13 Jbeta primers. Clones were read by immunoSEQ multiplex PCR, and TCRdb kept only the in-frame ones, dropping some. The sample records 150,000 to 200,000 clones, 65% to 70% being singletons. This CDR3 is 15 amino acids long. V was pared by 10 bases and J by 0 bases, with 18 bases between. The V gene's germline CDR1 is ENHRY and CDR2 SYGVKD. The chain combines TRBV10-3 with TRBJ1-1; tentative D call: TRBD1 (6 bases). Sequenced: PBMCs. The source of this sequence is a woman aged 18-29 years in good health and CMV-seropositive. CDR3 region: CASTGSAIMNTEAFF. The CDR3 DNA reads as TGTGCCAGCACAGGGTCGGCTATCATGAACACTGAAGCTTTCTTT.